This T cell receptor (beta chain) was identified during a study of T cell responses to AZD1222 COVID-19 vaccine. Study outcomes and limitations: A mostly white British donor set with more females was recruited, and clonal diversity was possibly underestimated. Repertoires in all cases were sampled only once the peak T cell response had passed.

The count of this clone is one. Its antigen is as yet unknown. The protocol was immunoSEQ multiplex PCR, while the TCRdb copy is restricted to in-frame clones and leaves out a portion. The data contain about 110,000 clones, less than 95% of them singletons. Trimming cost V 9 bases and J 5 bases, with 16 bases left between them. Germline CDR1 and CDR2: LNHNV and YYDKDF (reference sequence). The CDR3 length is 14 residues. Second doses at about 4 or about 12 weeks were pooled. The origin of this receptor is an adult who received the AZD1222 COVID-19 vaccine. The sample here was peripheral blood, taken 28 days after the second AZD1222 dose. The chain employs TRBV15 and TRBJ1-4; perhaps TRBD1 as D (5 bases). In DNA form, the CDR3 reads TGTGCCACAAGACGAGGGACGGACAATGAAAAACTGTTTTTT. Amino acid sequence: CATRRGTDNEKLFF.